These 24 T cell receptor beta chains were sequenced from one sample in a study of blood T cell repertoires in COVID-19. The repertoire was sequenced with immunoSEQ multiplex PCR; TCRdb's copy has only in-frame clones and lacks some. This sample carries 350,000 to 450,000 clones, roughly nine tenths of them seen once, and the ten largest clones take about 0.9%. The sample taken for sequencing was PBMCs or T cells enriched from blood (not recorded which). The receptor set was obtained from a woman in her forties who had been exposed to COVID-19.

V is TRBV30 and J is TRBJ1-1; no clear D. Germline values: CDR1 GTSNPN, CDR2 SVGIG (reference sequence). This CDR3 is 13 amino acids long. Trimming took 3 bases from V and 3 from J, leaving 11 bases between them. Here the CDR3 DNA reads TGTGCCTGGAGCGCAAACTTGGACACTGAAGCTTTCTTT. This gives the protein CAWSANLDTEAFF.

The chain uses TRBV5-1 and TRBJ2-7; D gene uncertain. Trimming left V 4 bases short and J 3 bases short, with 14 bases between. CDR1 SGHRS and CDR2 YFSETQ come from the germline V gene. This CDR3 has 14 amino acids. The CDR3 sequence: CASSPYRVNYEQYF. CDR3 nucleotide sequence: TGCGCCAGCAGCCCATACCGGGTTAACTACGAGCAGTACTTC.

The J gene is TRBJ2-1, the V gene TRBV11-3; 12 bases align to TRBD2. Germline loops: CDR1 SGHNT, CDR2 YENEEA. V was clipped by 1 base and J by 6 bases; unmatched bases: 10. CDR3 size: 18 residues. CDR3 nucleotides: TGTGCCAGCAGCTTAGCTAGCGGGAGGGCCGGGTTTCGCAATGAGCAGTTCTTC. Translated, it gives CASSLASGRAGFRNEQFF.

The chain couples TRBV5-1 to TRBJ1-5; 7 bases are shared with TRBD1. Germline CDR1 is SGHRS and CDR2 is YFSETQ. V lost 4 bases to trimming and J lost 0 bases; unmatched junction nucleotides: 13. CDR3 size: 18 residues. Here the CDR3 reads CASSPNPRTGYSNQPQHF. In DNA form, the CDR3 reads TGCGCCAGCAGCCCCAACCCCAGGACAGGATATAGCAATCAGCCCCAGCATTTT.

The chain joins TRBV24-1 to TRBJ1-5; the D is unclear. This CDR3 spans 14 amino acids. Trimming pared 9 bases from V and 0 bases from J, leaving 11 bases between. Germline lookup yields CDR1 KGHDR and CDR2 SFDVKD. The CDR3, as DNA: TGTGCCACCTCACCGGGTCTTAGCAATCAGCCCCAGCATTTT. This translates into CATSPGLSNQPQHF.

The chain links TRBV15 to TRBJ2-1; D ambiguous. Trimming stripped 0 bases from V and 9 bases from J, with 24 bases between. CDR1 LNHNV and CDR2 YYDKDF come from the germline V gene (reference sequence). This CDR3 spans 18 amino acids. CDR3 sequence (DNA): TGTGCCACCAGCAGAGACCACCCACGAGCGCCCACCCTAAGTGAGCAGTTCTTC. Translating it yields CATSRDHPRAPTLSEQFF. The entire variable domain, with the rest obtained from reference TRBV15 and TRBJ2-1, is as follows: DAMVIQNPRYQVTQFGKPVTLSCSQTLNHNVMYWYQQKSSQAPKLLFHYYDKDFNNEADTPDNFQSRRPNTSFCFLDIRSPGLGDTAMYLCATSRDHPRAPTLSEQFFGPGTRLTVL.

The V call is TRBV18, the J call TRBJ1-6; D is unclear. This CDR3 contains 16 residues. The germline V gene has CDR1 KGHSH and CDR2 LQKENI. V lost 3 bases and J lost 0, with 9 bases in between. The CDR3 is CASSPSHSSYNSPLHF. As DNA, the CDR3 is TGTGCCAGCTCACCCTCTCACAGCTCCTATAATTCACCCCTCCACTTT.

This chain uses TRBV7-9 with TRBJ2-5, with D perhaps TRBD1 (5 bases). The CDR3 has 14 residues. V was clipped by 5 bases and J by 5 bases, with 15 bases between them. CDR1 SEHNR and CDR2 FQNEAQ come from the germline V gene (reference sequence). The CDR3 reads CASSPRAALETQYF. The CDR3 DNA reads TGTGCCAGCAGCCCCAGGGCGGCCCTGGAGACCCAGTACTTC. The full variable domain, in which reference TRBV7-9 and TRBJ2-5 provide the parts outside the CDR3, is DTGVSQNPRHKITKRGQNVTFRCDPISEHNRLYWYRQTLGQGPEFLTYFQNEAQLEKSRLLSDRFSAERPKGSFSTLEIQRTEQGDSAMYLCASSPRAALETQYFGPGTRLLVL.

V usage is TRBV19 and J usage is TRBJ1-2; no reliable D call. This CDR3 has 17 amino acids. Germline-derived CDR1 and CDR2 are LNHDA and SQIVND (reference sequence). V dropped 3 bases and J dropped 1 base, with 18 bases sitting between them. The CDR3 loop reads CASSISGGGRNNYGYTF. The CDR3 coding sequence is TGTGCCAGTAGTATTAGCGGTGGAGGGCGAAATAACTATGGCTACACCTTC.

V and J are TRBV5-4 and TRBJ2-1; the D is unclear. Germline V gene lookup returns CDR1 SGHNT and CDR2 YYREEE (reference sequence). Trimming stripped 4 bases from V and 6 bases from J, with 11 bases between. The CDR3 runs 13 residues. The CDR3 here is CASSPRFSNEQFF. For the CDR3, the DNA is TGTGCCAGCAGCCCTCGATTTAGCAATGAGCAGTTCTTC.

The sample holds one count of this clone. The chain employs TRBV25-1 and TRBJ1-5; D is possibly TRBD1 (6 bases). The CDR3 has 14 residues. Trimming took 8 bases from V and 0 from J, leaving 11 bases between them. Germline assignment: CDR1 MGHDK and CDR2 SYGVNS. In nucleotides, the CDR3 is TGTGCCAGCCGCCCGACAGGTAGCAATCAGCCCCAGCATTTT. Its protein product is CASRPTGSNQPQHF. Complete variable domain (other parts from reference TRBV25-1 and TRBJ1-5): EADIYQTPRYLVIGTGKKITLECSQTMGHDKMYWYQQDPGMELHLIHYSYGVNSTEKGDLSSESTVSRIRTEHFPLTLESARPSHTSQYLCASRPTGSNQPQHFGDGTRLSIL.

This chain connects TRBV5-6 to TRBJ2-7; no reliable D call. CDR1 is SGHDT, CDR2 YYEEEE, per germline. The CDR3 consists of 13 residues. The germline V and J ends were trimmed by 1 base and 3 bases, with 8 bases remaining between them. The CDR3 sequence is CASSLSVRYEQYF. The CDR3 DNA sequence: TGTGCCAGCAGCTTGTCCGTCCGCTACGAGCAGTACTTC.

V is TRBV19 and J is TRBJ1-4; D is unclear. The V end lost 4 bases, the J end lost 5 bases, and 14 bases lay between the germline ends. CDR1 is LNHDA, CDR2 SQIVND, per germline (reference sequence). The CDR3 runs 15 residues. CDR3 region: CASSSPGRMNEKLFF. As DNA, the CDR3 is TGTGCCAGTAGTAGTCCAGGCAGGATGAATGAAAAACTGTTTTTT.

The genes are TRBV6-5 and TRBJ2-6; 7 positions agree with TRBD1. This CDR3 spans 16 amino acids. The germline gives CDR1 MNHEY, CDR2 SVGAGI. With V trimmed by 2 bases and J by 2 bases, 3 bases remained unmatched. CDR3 amino acids: CASSYLGQAGANVLTF. CDR3 bases: TGTGCCAGCAGTTACCTAGGACAGGCTGGGGCCAACGTCCTGACTTTC.

The V gene is TRBV13, the J gene TRBJ2-7; TRBD1 aligns across 10 bases. The V segment lost 5 bases and the J segment 4 bases; nucleotides outside the gene matches: 8. The CDR3 is 15 residues long. Germline V gives CDR1 PRHDT, CDR2 FYEKMQ (reference sequence). The CDR3 loop is CASSPRDRGKYEQYF. The CDR3 DNA sequence: TGTGCCAGCAGCCCCCGGGACAGGGGAAAATACGAGCAGTACTTC.

This clone has just one count. The chain recombines TRBV27 with TRBJ1-1; D ambiguous. CDR3 length: 18 amino acids. Germline CDR1 and CDR2: MNHEY and SMNVEV (reference sequence). Trimming took off 2 bases at V and 3 bases at J, with 22 bases between the two ends. In nucleotides, the CDR3 is TGTGCCAGCAGTTTAGGCAGGACGCCGATACTCGGGGACACTGAAGCTTTCTTT. This translates into CASSLGRTPILGDTEAFF.

CDR3 sequence (DNA): TGTGCCAGCGTCGGGGAGGGCCGGGGCACTGAAGCTTTCTTT. It translates to CASVGEGRGTEAFF. This chain connects TRBV25-1 to TRBJ1-1, with D unresolved. The V end was cut by 8 bases, the J end by 4 bases, with 17 bases between. Germline V lookup: CDR1 MGHDK, CDR2 SYGVNS. The CDR3 runs to 14 residues. Complete variable domain (other parts from reference TRBV25-1 and TRBJ1-1): EADIYQTPRYLVIGTGKKITLECSQTMGHDKMYWYQQDPGMELHLIHYSYGVNSTEKGDLSSESTVSRIRTEHFPLTLESARPSHTSQYLCASVGEGRGTEAFFGQGTRLTVV.

The gene calls are TRBV3-1 (or the pseudogene TRBV3-2) and TRBJ1-2; the D is unclear. The germline V gene has CDR1 LGHDT and CDR2 YNNKEL (reference sequence). The CDR3 is made up of 12 amino acids. Trimming removed 6 bases from V and 4 bases from J, with 9 bases in between. DNA for the CDR3: TGTGCCAGCAGTTCAGGATCCTATGGCTACACCTTC. Residues: CASSSGSYGYTF.

The rearrangement joins TRBV19 to TRBJ1-2; 8 bases map to TRBD1. CDR3 length equals 16 residues. The V gene's germline CDR1 is LNHDA and CDR2 SQIVND (reference sequence). Trimming cost V 3 bases and J 6 bases; bases outside gene matches: 12. CDR3 nucleotides: TGTGCCAGTAGTATTAGCCACAACCGGGACAGGAATGGCTACACCTTC. This sequence encodes CASSISHNRDRNGYTF.

This clone was detected a few times. This rearrangement joins TRBV27 to TRBJ2-7; a possible D gene is TRBD1 (5 bases). The ends were cut back, 7 bases at V and 5 bases at J, with 24 bases in the middle. CDR3 size: 16 residues. The V gene's germline CDR1 is MNHEY and CDR2 SMNVEV (reference sequence). This CDR3 is CASTLKGHQGSNEQYF. The CDR3 coding sequence is TGTGCCAGCACCCTTAAGGGCCACCAGGGAAGCAACGAGCAGTACTTC.

This chain connects TRBV9 to TRBJ1-3, with D perhaps matching TRBD1 (5 bases). The V gene's germline CDR1 is SGDLS and CDR2 YYNGEE. V was clipped by 0 bases and J by 1 base, with 5 bases between them. The CDR3 runs to 14 residues. CDR3 sequence reads: CASSVDRSGNTIYF. The CDR3 DNA reads TGTGCCAGCAGCGTAGACAGGTCTGGAAACACCATATATTTT.

The chain employs TRBV10-2 and TRBJ2-2; 7 nucleotides agree with TRBD1. CDR3 length: 14 residues. J gave up 5 bases and V 6 bases, and 6 bases lay outside the gene matches. Germline values: CDR1 WSHSY, CDR2 SAAADI. The DNA of the CDR3 is TGCGCCAGCAGAACATGGGACAGTACCGGGGAGCTGTTTTTT. Protein: CASRTWDSTGELFF.

The V gene is TRBV5-6, the J gene TRBJ2-7; maybe TRBD1 (6 bases). Germline V gene sequence: CDR1 SGHDT, CDR2 YYEEEE. The CDR3 covers 13 residues. Trimming pared 4 bases from V and 7 bases from J, leaving 15 bases between. The CDR3 coding sequence is TGTGCCAGCAGCGTGGGACACCTTATAGAGCAGTACTTC. Amino acids: CASSVGHLIEQYF.

The V and J genes are TRBV6-2 or TRBV6-3 and TRBJ2-7; D is undetermined. The CDR3 spans 15 residues. V was shortened by 1 base and J by 4 bases, with 14 bases between the two germline ends. From germline, CDR1 is MNHEY and CDR2 SVGEGT. The CDR3 DNA is TGTGCCAGCAGTTACTTCCCAGGCGCCCAATACGAGCAGTACTTC. Protein product: CASSYFPGAQYEQYF.